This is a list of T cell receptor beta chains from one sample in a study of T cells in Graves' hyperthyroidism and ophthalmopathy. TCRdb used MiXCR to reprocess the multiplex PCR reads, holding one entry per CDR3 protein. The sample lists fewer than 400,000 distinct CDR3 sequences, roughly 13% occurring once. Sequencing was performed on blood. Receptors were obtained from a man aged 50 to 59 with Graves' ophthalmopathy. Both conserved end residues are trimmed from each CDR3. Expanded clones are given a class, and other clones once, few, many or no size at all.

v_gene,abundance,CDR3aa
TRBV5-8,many,ASSLGLGQF
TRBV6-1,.,ASSPPGLVHGQF
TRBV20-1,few,SASGGNTEAF
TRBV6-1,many,ASSESGTGGFNEQF
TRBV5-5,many,ASSVPGTGALNIQY
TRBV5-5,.,ASSLREYNEQF
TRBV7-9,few,ASRGAGSETQY
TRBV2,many,ASSEPRTSGRGRETQY
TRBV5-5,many,ASGGLVEQF
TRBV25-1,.,ASSGRGRYGYT
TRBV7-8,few,ASSHRFLPDTQY
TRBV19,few,ASSIRVRVGRGYTEAF
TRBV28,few,ASSRTGFDEQY
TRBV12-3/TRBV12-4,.,ASRIAGGYYEQY
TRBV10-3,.,AMARDRDYEQY
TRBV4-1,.,ASSRTAYNEQF
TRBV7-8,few,ASSSGLAGGRSSYEQY
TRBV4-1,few,ASSHGQEIEQY
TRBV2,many,ASSDTGTGGPTDTQY
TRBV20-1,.,SVVRGFGFEQF
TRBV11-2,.,ASSPNGVGYT
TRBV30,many,AGRKVNTEAF
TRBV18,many,ASSKTPGQGSYEQY
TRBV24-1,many,ATSDQYGTVNQPQH
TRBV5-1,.,ASSQSGGVIAETQY
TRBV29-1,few,SATGTSHTEAF
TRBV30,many,AWSVLAEKNIQY
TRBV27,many,ASSRGQGAGANVLT
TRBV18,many,ASSTSGSENEQF
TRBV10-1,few,AMGELNQPQH
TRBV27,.,ASSLSGARGFYGHT
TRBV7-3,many,ASSLTPGRTGELF
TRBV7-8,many,ASSFGYGGSTEAF
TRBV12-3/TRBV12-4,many,ASSRTSGQETQY
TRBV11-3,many,ASSLGAGPSSYNEQF
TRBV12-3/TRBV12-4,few,ASSKHHLNYGYT
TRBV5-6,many,ASSSVRSGLLSYEQY
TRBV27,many,ASSLKLVVGYTQY
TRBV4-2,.,ASSQGVAANEQF
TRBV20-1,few,SAQPGGHSYEQY
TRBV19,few,ASMDRANTEAF
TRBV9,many,ASSEASGTGYEQY
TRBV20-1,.,SALRLAGGHTDTQY
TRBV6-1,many,ASSGQGDYGYT
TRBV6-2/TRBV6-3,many,ASSSPSRAPMNTEAF
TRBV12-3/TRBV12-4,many,ASRLDHPNYEQY
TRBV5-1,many,ASSLVSSGLYNEQF
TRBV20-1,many,SASQGGSEAF
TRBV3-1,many,ASGREGLRNEQF
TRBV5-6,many,ASSSRTSGMDEQF